This T cell receptor beta chain stems from a study of blood T cell repertoires in COVID-19. For the study at large: Sources were T cells, B-cell-depleted T cells, or PBMCs; the material itself was cDNA or gDNA.

The study recruited people aged roughly 18 to 95 years across approximately 23 US areas. Clinical histories supplied by participants themselves formed the basis of cohort assignment. The V segment lost 0 bases and the J segment 4 bases; nucleotides outside the gene matches: 5. CDR1 is SGHNT and CDR2 is YYREEE in the germline V gene (reference sequence). The CDR3 extends over 15 amino acids. TCRdb's table, derived via immunoSEQ multiplex PCR, lists solely in-frame clones and lacks some. This table has about 150,000 clones, around four fifths appearing once. The rearrangement joins TRBV5-4 to TRBJ2-5; 8 positions match TRBD1. Sequenced input: PBMCs or T cells enriched from blood (not recorded which). The receptor was isolated from a woman in her forties who had recovered from COVID-19. The CDR3 region has the DNA TGTGCCAGCAGCTTGGTCAGGGGGCGCGGAGAGACCCAGTACTTC. Protein sequence: CASSLVRGRGETQYF.